One sample yielded the 32 T cell receptor beta chains listed below, sequenced in a study of CD8+ T cells in alopecia areata. Treatment specified: oral pan-JAK inhibitor, 5-10 mg twice daily. Extracted RNA was reverse transcribed, and the resulting cDNA served as sequencing template. The repertoire was sequenced with immunoSEQ multiplex PCR; TCRdb's copy has only in-frame clones and lacks some. The sample has about 110,000 clones; approximately 55% are singletons. The sample in question was CD4+ T cells sorted from blood, obtained at week 24, from a patient treated with tofacitinib. These receptors were collected from a human donor with alopecia areata.

V usage is TRBV21-1 and J usage is TRBJ2-3; the D segment call TRBD2 is taken from the table without a DNA check. TRBV21-1 has pseudogene status. The CDR3 contains 18 residues. In DNA, the CDR3 is TGTGCCAGCAGCAAAGTACCTCATAGCGGGGGGTTCGGAGATACGCAGTATTTT. This sequence encodes CASSKVPHSGGFGDTQYF.

This chain links TRBV7-2 with TRBJ2-3, with D uncertain. The CDR3 runs to 13 residues. Deletions cut 5 bases from V and 6 bases from J, with 12 bases between. Germline V gives CDR1 SGHTA, CDR2 FQGNSA. CDR3 nucleotides: TGTGCCAGCAGCCCCAATCGGTGGGATACGCAGTATTTT. Its protein product is CASSPNRWDTQYF.

This clone was seen only a few times. The gene calls are TRBV4-3 and TRBJ2-6; D is unresolved. Per the germline V gene, CDR1 is LGHNA and CDR2 is YSLEER. This CDR3 spans 14 amino acids. Trimming shortened V by 3 bases and J by 0 bases, and 3 bases separated the two germline ends. CDR3 sequence (DNA): TGCGCCAGCAGCCACGCCTCTGGGGCCAACGTCCTGACTTTC. It translates to CASSHASGANVLTF.

The chain carries TRBV7-2 and TRBJ1-5, with D tentatively TRBD1 (5 bases). V was cut by 1 base and J by 6 bases, with 7 bases left in between. The CDR3 sequence is 13 residues long. CDR1 is SGHTA and CDR2 is FQGNSA in the germline V gene. CDR3 coding DNA: TGTGCCAGCAGCTTAGATGGGGGTCAGCCCCAGCATTTT. It is translated as CASSLDGGQPQHF. The variable domain in full, with the rest retrieved from reference TRBV7-2 and TRBJ1-5, is GAGVSQSPSNKVTEKGKDVELRCDPISGHTALYWYRQSLGQGLEFLIYFQGNSAPDKSGLPSDRFSAERTGGSVSTLTIQRTQQEDSAVYLCASSLDGGQPQHFGDGTRLSIL.

The chain has TRBV6-5 and TRBJ2-1; no firm D call. The CDR3 consists of 13 residues. V was trimmed by 7 bases and J by 7 bases, leaving 14 bases between them. Per germline, CDR1 MNHEY and CDR2 SVGAGI. The chain's CDR3 is CASTPYTGNEQFF. The CDR3 coding sequence is TGTGCCAGCACCCCATATACGGGTAATGAGCAGTTCTTC.

The chain links TRBV7-9 to TRBJ2-3; perhaps TRBD1 as D (7 bases). This CDR3 has 16 residues. The V gene's germline CDR1 is SEHNR and CDR2 FQNEAQ (reference sequence). Trimming removed 5 bases at V and 3 bases at J, with 18 bases between. The CDR3 spells CASSPGGLLATDTQYF. CDR3 coding DNA: TGTGCCAGCAGCCCAGGGGGACTCCTAGCAACAGATACGCAGTATTTT.

The chain uses TRBV30 and TRBJ2-5; a weak D match, TRBD2 (5 bases). The DNA matches TRBJ2-7 better at its end, which makes the J call doubtful. The CDR3 totals 15 residues. CDR1 is GTSNPN, CDR2 SVGIG, per germline (reference sequence). In DNA, the CDR3 is TGTGCCTGGAGTCCTGGCTGGGAGCCTCCCTACGAGCAGTACTTC. Amino acids: CAWSPGWEPPYEQYF.

The V call is TRBV29-1, the J call TRBJ2-1; 8 bases fit TRBD1. J lost 7 bases, V lost 6 bases, and 8 bases had no gene match. The CDR3 covers 13 residues. Germline assignment: CDR1 SQVTM and CDR2 ANQGSEA. Here the CDR3 reads CSVASQGANEQFF. The CDR3 nucleotides are TGCAGCGTGGCGAGCCAGGGGGCAAATGAGCAGTTCTTC.

The chain uses TRBV4-3 and TRBJ2-7; D tentatively fits TRBD1 or TRBD2 (5 bases each). The CDR3 totals 17 residues. Trimming removed 6 bases from V and 4 bases from J, with 25 bases in between. Per the germline V gene, CDR1 is LGHNA and CDR2 is YSLEER. The chain's CDR3 is CASSPLPPGQNIYEQYF. CDR3 coding DNA: TGCGCCAGCAGTCCCCTCCCCCCGGGGCAGAACATTTACGAGCAGTACTTC.

The CDR3 region is CAWSDGERYEQYF. CDR3 nucleotide sequence: TGTGCCTGGAGCGACGGGGAAAGGTACGAGCAGTACTTC. The chain combines TRBV30 with TRBJ2-7; weak D call: TRBD2 (5 bases). V was pared by 3 bases and J by 4 bases, with 13 bases between. The CDR3 has 13 residues. Germline V CDR1 and CDR2: GTSNPN, SVGIG (reference sequence).

The chain recombines TRBV25-1 with TRBJ2-1; no clear D gene. In germline, CDR1 is MGHDK, CDR2 SYGVNS. Trimming pared 6 bases from V and 10 bases from J, leaving 19 bases between. The CDR3 is made up of 14 amino acids. DNA of the CDR3: TGTGCCAGCAGCCCTCGGTTAAACCTTGGGGAGCAGTTCTTC. Translated: CASSPRLNLGEQFF.

The CDR3 is CAIRSLTPEDGANVLTF. The CDR3 DNA reads as TGTGCCATCAGGAGCCTGACCCCGGAGGATGGGGCCAACGTCCTGACTTTC. The chain carries TRBV10-3 and TRBJ2-6; a weak D match, TRBD2 (5 bases). The V end lost 6 bases, the J end lost 3 bases, and 18 bases lay between the germline ends. The CDR3 is 17 residues long. Germline V gene lookup returns CDR1 ENHRY and CDR2 SYGVKD.

The chain couples TRBV4-1 to TRBJ2-4; D might be TRBD2 (6 bases). The ends were cut back, 4 bases at V and 15 bases at J, with 19 bases in the middle. This CDR3 has 13 residues. Per the germline V gene, CDR1 is MGHRA and CDR2 is YSYEKL. CDR3 region: CASSRGTQDPRYF. CDR3 bases: TGCGCCAGCAGCCGTGGGACTCAGGATCCGCGGTACTTC.

The J gene is TRBJ1-6, the V gene TRBV28; D is unclear. Trimming stripped 4 bases from V and 4 bases from J, with 5 bases between. The CDR3 has 13 amino acids. CDR1 is MDHEN and CDR2 is SYDVKM in the germline V gene. The CDR3 region has the DNA TGTGCCAGCAGTTCGGGTTATAATTCACCCCTCCACTTT. Translating gives CASSSGYNSPLHF.

This clone turned up a few times. The V gene is TRBV7-2, the J gene TRBJ1-2; maybe TRBD1 (5 bases). V was cut by 5 bases and J by 7 bases, with 17 bases left in between. In germline, CDR1 is SGHTA, CDR2 FQGNSA. This CDR3 is 14 amino acids long. CDR3 protein: CASSGDRRYVGYTF. The CDR3 coding sequence is TGTGCCAGCAGCGGGGACCGCCGCTATGTTGGCTACACCTTC. The whole variable domain, remainder taken from reference TRBV7-2 and TRBJ1-2, is GAGVSQSPSNKVTEKGKDVELRCDPISGHTALYWYRQSLGQGLEFLIYFQGNSAPDKSGLPSDRFSAERTGGSVSTLTIQRTQQEDSAVYLCASSGDRRYVGYTFGSGTRLTVV.

The rearrangement uses TRBV29-1 and TRBJ2-3, with TRBD2 matching over 7 bases. Germline loops: CDR1 SQVTM, CDR2 ANQGSEA. CDR3 length: 12 residues. With 6 bases clipped from V and 2 bases from J, the junction kept 2 bases outside the gene matches. CDR3 residues: CSVGTTTDTQYF. Here the CDR3 DNA reads TGCAGCGTGGGGACTACCACAGATACGCAGTATTTT.

V is TRBV29-1 and J is TRBJ1-1; D is undetermined. Trimming shortened V by 6 bases and J by 3 bases, and 8 bases separated the two germline ends. Germline loops: CDR1 SQVTM, CDR2 ANQGSEA. CDR3 length: 11 amino acids. CDR3: CSVGRDTEAFF. CDR3 nucleotide sequence: TGCAGCGTCGGCCGGGACACTGAAGCTTTCTTT.

V and J are TRBV9 and TRBJ2-5, with D tentatively TRBD2 (6 bases). Germline CDR1 reads SGDLS; CDR2 reads YYNGEE. The CDR3 is 15 amino acids. Trimming cost V 0 bases and J 3 bases, with 12 bases left between them. For the CDR3, the DNA is TGTGCCAGCAGCGTAGGGGTAGCGGAAAAAGAGACCCAGTACTTC. It yields the protein CASSVGVAEKETQYF.

The chain joins TRBV7-9 to TRBJ1-6, with D perhaps matching TRBD1 (5 bases). Deletions cut 5 bases from V and 11 bases from J, with 19 bases between. CDR3 length equals 15 residues. The germline V gene encodes CDR1 SEHNR and CDR2 FQNEAQ (reference sequence). The CDR3 here is CASSRRDGSRAPLHF. The CDR3 bases are TGTGCCAGCAGCCGCCGGGACGGTTCCCGGGCACCCCTCCACTTT.

This clone was counted a few times. The DNA for the CDR3 is TGTGCCAGCAGCTTAGGTAGCGGGGGGGCCGGGGATACGCAGTATTTT. Protein sequence: CASSLGSGGAGDTQYF. The rearrangement links TRBV7-2 to TRBJ2-3, with TRBD2 matching 11 bases. The CDR3 has 16 amino acids. The germline gives CDR1 SGHTA, CDR2 FQGNSA. Trimming took 1 base from V and 6 from J; bases not matched to a gene: 6.

This clone has only a few counts. The rearrangement joins TRBV30 to TRBJ2-1; 10 bases match TRBD2. Germline CDR1 and CDR2: GTSNPN and SVGIG (reference sequence). V lost 5 bases, J lost 10 bases, and 11 bases stayed unmatched. CDR3 length: 14 residues. In DNA form, the CDR3 reads TGTGCCTGGGCCTTAGCGGGGGGCCCTCGGGAGCAGTTCTTC. Translation: CAWALAGGPREQFF.

The genes are TRBV5-1 and TRBJ1-1; D possibly corresponds to TRBD1 (5 bases). Between the trimmed V and J ends, which lost 4 bases and 4 bases, there was a span of 14 bases. CDR3 length equals 14 residues. Germline lookup yields CDR1 SGHRS and CDR2 YFSETQ. The CDR3 is CASSVRDSRTEAFF. The CDR3 nucleotides are TGCGCCAGCAGCGTCCGGGACTCACGCACTGAAGCTTTCTTT.

This clone was found once. The J gene is TRBJ2-5, the V gene TRBV5-1; no reliable D call. The CDR3 loop spans 14 amino acids. With 0 bases removed from V and 5 bases from J, the gap between germline ends came to 11 bases. The germline gives CDR1 SGHRS, CDR2 YFSETQ. CDR3 in amino acids: CASSLADQRETQYF. Written as DNA, the CDR3 is TGCGCCAGCAGCTTGGCAGATCAGAGGGAGACCCAGTACTTC. Complete variable domain (other parts from reference TRBV5-1 and TRBJ2-5): KAGVTQTPRYLIKTRGQQVTLSCSPISGHRSVSWYQQTPGQGLQFLFEYFSETQRNKGNFPGRFSGRQFSNSRSEMNVSTLELGDSALYLCASSLADQRETQYFGPGTRLLVL.

The chain carries TRBV27 and TRBJ2-7; no clear D gene. Deletions cut 6 bases from V and 4 bases from J, with 19 bases between. CDR1 and CDR2 from the germline V gene are MNHEY and SMNVEV (reference sequence). The length of the CDR3 is 15 residues. For the CDR3, the DNA is TGTGCCAGCAGCCAGACATGGCAGGTAAAATACGAGCAGTACTTC. It is translated as CASSQTWQVKYEQYF.

V usage is TRBV10-3 and J usage is TRBJ2-3; TRBD2 might be the D (7 bases). CDR3 length: 17 amino acids. V was cut by 4 bases and J by 3 bases, with 20 bases left in between. The germline CDR1 and CDR2 sequences are ENHRY and SYGVKD. CDR3 bases: TGTGCCATCAGTGGCCAGGGGAGGGTTCAAGGGACAGATACGCAGTATTTT. It codes for CAISGQGRVQGTDTQYF.

This clone was observed a handful of times. V usage is TRBV10-3 and J usage is TRBJ2-5; 7 bases match TRBD1. This CDR3 is built from 14 residues. CDR1 and CDR2 from the germline V gene are ENHRY and SYGVKD. V was clipped by 6 bases and J by 3 bases; unmatched bases: 7. The CDR3 DNA reads TGTGCCATCAGGAAGGGGGCGGAAGAAGAGACCCAGTACTTC. This encodes CAIRKGAEEETQYF.

The rearrangement links TRBV19 to TRBJ1-5; unclear D gene. CDR3 length: 15 amino acids. V was shortened by 6 bases and J by 2 bases, with 14 bases between the two germline ends. Germline assignment: CDR1 LNHDA and CDR2 SQIVND (reference sequence). The CDR3 sequence is CASSSFGQGNQPQHF. As DNA, the CDR3 is TGTGCCAGTAGCTCGTTCGGGCAGGGCAATCAGCCCCAGCATTTT.

V and J are TRBV11-2 and TRBJ1-1; 7 bases align to TRBD1. Germline-derived CDR1 and CDR2 are SGHAT and FQNNGV. The CDR3 covers 15 residues. The J segment lost 3 bases and the V segment lost 4 bases, leaving 8 bases of the junction unmatched. The CDR3 spells CASSSRQGRDTEAFF. DNA of the CDR3: TGTGCCAGCAGCTCTAGACAGGGAAGGGACACTGAAGCTTTCTTT.

Only a few counts were recorded for this clone. This chain uses TRBV29-1 with TRBJ2-5; TRBD2 matches 7 bases. In germline, CDR1 is SQVTM, CDR2 ANQGSEA. This CDR3 is built from 12 residues. CDR3 sequence: CSYSGPFETQYF. The DNA of the CDR3 is TGCAGTTATAGCGGGCCCTTTGAGACCCAGTACTTC.

V and J are TRBV2 and TRBJ2-7, with D unresolved. The CDR3 sequence is 11 residues long. Germline V gives CDR1 SNHLY, CDR2 FYNNEI. V lost 7 bases and J 3 bases, leaving 7 bases between the germline ends. CDR3 DNA: TGTGCCAGCACCTCACACTACGAGCAGTACTTC. Translating it yields CASTSHYEQYF. The complete variable domain, with remaining parts taken from reference TRBV2 and TRBJ2-7, reads EPEVTQTPSHQVTQMGQEVILRCVPISNHLYFYWYRQILGQKVEFLVSFYNNEISEKSEIFDDQFSVERPDGSNFTLKIRSTKLEDSAMYFCASTSHYEQYFGPGTRLTVT.

V is TRBV9 and J is TRBJ2-1; no reliable D call. The germline V gene encodes CDR1 SGDLS and CDR2 YYNGEE. CDR3 size: 16 residues. V was cut by 5 bases and J by 5 bases, with 20 bases left in between. Here the CDR3 reads CASSKWGGSNHNEQFF. CDR3 in DNA: TGTGCCAGCAGTAAATGGGGTGGATCCAACCACAATGAGCAGTTCTTC.

The chain recombines TRBV5-1 with TRBJ1-2; D remains ambiguous. The CDR3 covers 13 residues. Germline assignment: CDR1 SGHRS and CDR2 YFSETQ. Trimming took off 0 bases at V and 4 bases at J, with 7 bases between the two ends. CDR3 sequence reads: CASSLAQSYGYTF. In DNA, the CDR3 is TGCGCCAGCAGCTTGGCACAGAGCTATGGCTACACCTTC.